Below, 14 T cell receptor beta chains from the same sample are listed, as sequenced in a study of control samples from healthy donors and cancer patients. Using immunoSEQ multiplex PCR, the repertoire was profiled, and TCRdb retains in-frame clones only, with some absent. The table includes about 41,000 clones, roughly 94% detected once. Sequencing was carried out using blood. The receptors were gathered from a man in his sixties in good health.

Of note for this clone: The junction departs from germline at one end; a sequencing error may be responsible. V is TRBV7-7 and J is TRBJ2-1, with 15 bases lining up with TRBD2. Germline CDR1 reads SSHAT; CDR2 reads FNYEAQ (reference sequence). This CDR3 region has 16 residues. The CDR3: CASSLGLAGGDNEQFF. The CDR3 DNA reads as TGTGCTAGCAGCTTAGGACTAGCGGGAGGGGACAATGAGCAGTTCTTC.

This clone was picked up one time. V is TRBV7-9 and J is TRBJ1-1; no definite D call. Germline V gene data show CDR1 as SEHNR and CDR2 as FQNEAQ (reference sequence). Trimming stripped 5 bases from V and 6 bases from J, with 13 bases between. This CDR3 is 13 amino acids long. The CDR3 loop is CASSPQRRAEAFF. The CDR3 DNA reads TGTGCCAGCAGCCCCCAAAGGAGGGCTGAAGCTTTCTTT.

V is TRBV21-1 and J is TRBJ2-7; the table assigns TRBD1, which was not confirmed against the DNA. TRBV21-1 is assigned pseudogene status. The CDR3 spans 19 residues. The CDR3: CASSLQGAKTQRLSYEQYF. DNA of the CDR3: TGTGCCAGCAGCCTCCAGGGGGCAAAGACGCAGCGTCTCTCCTACGAGCAGTACTTC.

The CDR3 loop reads CATSGIRGGSYNEQFF. The CDR3 DNA is TGTGCCACCAGTGGAATACGGGGGGGCTCCTACAATGAGCAGTTCTTC. The chain recombines TRBV24-1 with TRBJ2-1; 8 bases line up with TRBD2. The CDR3 is 16 residues long. After removal of 5 bases from V and 0 bases from J, the junction contained 5 bases not matched to a gene. CDR1 and CDR2 (germline): KGHDR, SFDVKD.

This chain uses TRBV19 with TRBJ2-1; the D is unclear. CDR3 length: 14 amino acids. In germline, CDR1 is LNHDA, CDR2 SQIVND (reference sequence). The V end lost 5 bases, the J end lost 6 bases, and 14 bases lay between the germline ends. The CDR3 reads CASSLVTIGNEQFF. CDR3 nucleotides: TGTGCCAGTAGTCTGGTGACAATAGGCAATGAGCAGTTCTTC.

The rearrangement links TRBV3-1 (or the pseudogene TRBV3-2) to TRBJ2-6; 7 bases fit TRBD1. CDR1 and CDR2 (germline): LGHDT, YNNKEL (reference sequence). CDR3 size: 19 residues. V was pared by 0 bases and J by 2 bases, with 10 bases of the junction left unmatched. The CDR3, as DNA: TGTGCCAGCAGCCAAGATCACGACAGGGCTCTTGCTGGGGCCAACGTCCTGACTTTC. It yields the protein CASSQDHDRALAGANVLTF.

The V and J genes are TRBV5-4 and TRBJ1-1; D remains ambiguous. The germline gives CDR1 SGHNT, CDR2 YYREEE (reference sequence). The CDR3 totals 14 residues. The germline V and J ends were trimmed by 4 bases and 5 bases, with 15 bases remaining between them. Written as DNA, the CDR3 is TGTGCCAGCAGCCCCGAGACCCTAGGGACTGAAGCTTTCTTT. It is translated as CASSPETLGTEAFF.

The V call is TRBV7-2, the J call TRBJ2-7; 7 nucleotides line up with TRBD2. The CDR3 sequence is 15 residues long. V trimming: 1 base; J trimming: 6 bases; junction bases outside the gene matches: 9. Germline CDR1 and CDR2: SGHTA and FQGNSA. The CDR3 region has the DNA TGTGCCAGCAGCTTAGTTGTGGGAGGGCCGGGCGAGCAGTACTTC. Amino acid sequence: CASSLVVGGPGEQYF.

The chain is built from TRBV3-1 (or the pseudogene TRBV3-2) and TRBJ1-1; D gene unclear. The CDR3 consists of 15 residues. Trimming took 2 bases from V and 11 from J, leaving 21 bases between them. Germline assignment: CDR1 LGHDT and CDR2 YNNKEL (reference sequence). The DNA for the CDR3 is TGTGCCAGCAGCCAATTCGGAAAATTAGGAGGTGGGGCTTTCTTT. Protein product: CASSQFGKLGGGAFF.

This rearrangement joins TRBV18 to TRBJ2-3, with 9 bases lining up with TRBD1. The CDR3 is made up of 16 amino acids. Germline V gene lookup returns CDR1 KGHSH and CDR2 LQKENI. Losses at the gene ends were 5 bases for V and 2 bases for J; bases not matched to a gene: 8. The CDR3 DNA sequence: TGTGCCAGCTCAGCTCGCGGGACAGGGAACACAGATACGCAGTATTTT. Encoded protein: CASSARGTGNTDTQYF.

The rearrangement uses TRBV5-1 and TRBJ2-3; 8 bases match TRBD2. The CDR3 totals 19 residues. Trimming took 4 bases from V and 6 from J; bases not matched to a gene: 22. CDR1 and CDR2 from the germline V gene are SGHRS and YFSETQ. CDR3: CASSPVGISGSPPWDTQYF. The DNA of the CDR3 is TGCGCCAGCAGCCCTGTCGGTATAAGCGGGAGCCCACCGTGGGATACGCAGTATTTT.

The chain has TRBV27 and TRBJ2-7; D might be TRBD2 (6 bases). The CDR3 loop spans 15 amino acids. Germline V gene data show CDR1 as MNHEY and CDR2 as SMNVEV (reference sequence). The V gene lost 5 bases and the J gene lost 0 bases, with 14 bases spanning the gap. The CDR3 region is CASSLQGGSSYEQYF. CDR3 in DNA: TGTGCCAGCAGTCTCCAAGGAGGGAGCTCCTACGAGCAGTACTTC.

The gene calls are TRBV5-1 and TRBJ1-4, with 9 bases lining up with TRBD1. The CDR3 runs 18 residues. Germline V gene sequence: CDR1 SGHRS, CDR2 YFSETQ. Losses at the gene ends were 7 bases for V and 3 bases for J; bases not matched to a gene: 16. CDR3 in DNA: TGCGCCAGCGGTACCGGGACAGGGAAGTTAGGAGCTAATGAAAAACTGTTTTTT. Amino acid sequence: CASGTGTGKLGANEKLFF.

The genes are TRBV11-3 and TRBJ2-7; D gene uncertain. The V end was cut by 5 bases, the J end by 0 bases, with 8 bases between. CDR1 is SGHNT and CDR2 is YENEEA in the germline V gene. CDR3 length equals 13 residues. Here the CDR3 reads CASSLNPSYEQYF. As DNA, the CDR3 is TGTGCCAGCAGCCTTAACCCCTCCTACGAGCAGTACTTC.